One and the same sample provided the 26 T cell receptor beta chains below, sequenced in a study of blood T cell repertoires in COVID-19. The assay was immunoSEQ multiplex PCR, and TCRdb's table has in-frame clones only and misses some. The data hold 96,000 or so clones, with nearly 90% observed a single time. Sequenced input: peripheral blood. These receptors were obtained from a woman older than 75 with acute or convalescent COVID-19.

The V and J genes are TRBV9 and TRBJ2-7; the match to TRBD1 covers 8 bases. Germline assignment: CDR1 SGDLS and CDR2 YYNGEE. V dropped 4 bases and J dropped 5; count of bases not matched to a gene: 8. The CDR3 spans 14 residues. The CDR3 protein is CASSPRTGPNEQYF. The CDR3, as DNA: TGTGCCAGCAGCCCTAGGACAGGGCCAAACGAGCAGTACTTC.

V gene TRBV5-8 combines with J gene TRBJ1-5; no clear D gene. CDR3 length: 14 residues. V gave up 3 bases and J gave up 0 bases, with 7 bases separating them. Germline V gene sequence: CDR1 SGHTS, CDR2 YDEGEE. The CDR3 nucleotides are TGTGCCAGCAGCTACGGTAATAGCAATCAGCCCCAGCATTTT. Protein sequence: CASSYGNSNQPQHF.

The gene calls are TRBV7-3 and TRBJ2-1, with D uncertain. The CDR3 contains 12 residues. Germline values: CDR1 SGHTA, CDR2 FQGTGA. The V end was cut by 5 bases, the J end by 5 bases, with 7 bases between. CDR3 in amino acids: CASSPRDNEQFF. The CDR3 DNA sequence: TGTGCCAGCAGCCCGCGAGACAATGAGCAGTTCTTC. Together with reference TRBV7-3 and TRBJ2-1, the CDR3 gives the full variable domain: GAGVSQTPSNKVTEKGKYVELRCDPISGHTALYWYRQSLGQGPEFLIYFQGTGAADDSGLPNDRFFAVRPEGSVSTLKIQRTERGDSAVYLCASSPRDNEQFFGPGTRLTVL.

The gene calls are TRBV15 and TRBJ1-2, with TRBD1 matching 10 bases. CDR3 size: 19 residues. V trimming: 1 base; J trimming: 0 bases; junction bases outside the gene matches: 11. CDR1 is LNHNV, CDR2 YYDKDF, per germline (reference sequence). The CDR3 here is CATSRASLRQGASNYGYTF. The CDR3, as DNA: TGTGCCACCAGCAGAGCCAGTTTGAGACAGGGGGCTTCTAACTATGGCTACACCTTC.

V usage is TRBV10-3 and J usage is TRBJ1-1; D unclear. Germline loops: CDR1 ENHRY, CDR2 SYGVKD. This CDR3 is built from 15 residues. Trimming took off 3 bases at V and 1 base at J, with 12 bases between the two ends. The CDR3 sequence: CAISELGSGNTEAFF. The CDR3 nucleotides are TGTGCCATCAGTGAACTTGGATCGGGGAACACTGAAGCTTTCTTT.

This sequence joins TRBV2 and TRBJ2-7; D perhaps matches TRBD2 (6 bases). V gave up 6 bases and J gave up 3 bases, with 12 bases separating them. The length of the CDR3 is 13 residues. Germline V gene data show CDR1 as SNHLY and CDR2 as FYNNEI. The CDR3 bases are TGTGCCAGCAGCCCGGGGGAGCTCTACGAGCAGTACTTC. Protein: CASSPGELYEQYF.

The chain joins TRBV10-3 to TRBJ1-1; D remains ambiguous. Germline CDR1 is ENHRY and CDR2 is SYGVKD. V lost 5 bases and J 7 bases, leaving 11 bases between the germline ends. The CDR3 length is 12 residues. The CDR3, as DNA: TGTGCCATCAGTTTTACAGATAATGAAGCTTTCTTT. Protein sequence: CAISFTDNEAFF.

V usage is TRBV30 and J usage is TRBJ1-4; 7 positions match TRBD1. This CDR3 is built from 12 residues. Germline lookup yields CDR1 GTSNPN and CDR2 SVGIG (reference sequence). The J segment lost 7 bases and the V segment lost 5 bases, leaving 4 bases of the junction unmatched. The CDR3 region has the DNA TGTGCCTGGGACAGGGTTAGTGAAAAACTGTTTTTT. Protein product: CAWDRVSEKLFF.

The J gene is TRBJ2-7, the V gene TRBV2; 9 bases are a match to TRBD1. CDR3 length: 15 residues. J was trimmed by 2 bases and V by 5 bases; bases with no gene match: 7. Germline V CDR1 and CDR2: SNHLY, FYNNEI. CDR3 DNA sequence: TGTGCCAGCAGTAAACAGGGGGCGTCTCCCTACGAGCAGTACTTC. It translates to CASSKQGASPYEQYF.

The rearrangement uses TRBV27 and TRBJ2-1; 12 bases are a match to TRBD2. CDR1 MNHEY and CDR2 SMNVEV come from the germline V gene (reference sequence). The CDR3 length is 17 residues. The trim removed 0 bases at V and 9 bases at J, leaving 9 bases unmatched. Written as DNA, the CDR3 is TGTGCCAGCAGTTTATCGCTGGGAGCTAGCGGGAGGGGTGAGCAGTTCTTC. Protein product: CASSLSLGASGRGEQFF.

Concerning this clone: This specimen includes other DNA sequences encoding the same CDR3. This sequence joins TRBV12-3 or TRBV12-4 and TRBJ2-5, with 9 positions matching TRBD1. V lost 5 bases to trimming and J lost 5 bases; unmatched junction nucleotides: 3. The CDR3 has 13 residues. CDR3 sequence (DNA): TGTGCCAGCAGTCCGGGGACAGGGGAGACCCAGTACTTC. Amino acids: CASSPGTGETQYF.

This chain's CDR3 is CASSPFTGELFF. CDR3 in DNA: TGTGCCAGCAGTCCATTCACCGGGGAGCTGTTTTTT. The chain uses TRBV2 and TRBJ2-2; D call uncertain. The CDR3 length is 12 residues. Germline V gene sequence: CDR1 SNHLY, CDR2 FYNNEI. Trimming took 5 bases from V and 4 from J, leaving 5 bases between them.

This clone was detected only once. CDR3 in DNA: TGTGCCAGCAGCTTGGTTGAGGGAAACTATGGCTACACCTTC. Its protein is CASSLVEGNYGYTF. V and J are TRBV5-6 and TRBJ1-2; D is unresolved. This CDR3 is 14 amino acids long. V lost 0 bases and J lost 2, with 8 bases in between. The germline CDR1 and CDR2 sequences are SGHDT and YYEEEE.

V gene TRBV7-8 combines with J gene TRBJ1-3; no firm D call. The germline V gene encodes CDR1 SGHVS and CDR2 FQNEAQ. This CDR3 is 14 amino acids long. V lost 5 bases to trimming and J lost 0 bases, with 8 bases between them. DNA for the CDR3: TGTGCCAGCAGCGGAGGAGGCTCTGGAAACACCATATATTTT. This sequence encodes CASSGGGSGNTIYF.

The V and J genes are TRBV6-6 and TRBJ1-4, with unresolved D. Germline CDR1 and CDR2: MNHNY and SVGAGI (reference sequence). CDR3 length equals 16 residues. Deletions cut 4 bases from V and 0 bases from J, with 12 bases between. CDR3 region: CASSFAGAATNEKLFF. The DNA for the CDR3 is TGTGCCAGCAGTTTCGCGGGCGCAGCAACTAATGAAAAACTGTTTTTT.

V gene TRBV20-1 combines with J gene TRBJ1-2; 9 bases match TRBD1. CDR3 length: 17 amino acids. Trimming cost V 3 bases and J 4 bases; bases outside gene matches: 15. Looked up from germline, CDR1 is DFQATT and CDR2 is SNEGSKA (reference sequence). CDR3 region: CSASNTPETGGFYGYTF. The CDR3 bases are TGCAGTGCTAGTAATACTCCGGAGACAGGGGGATTCTATGGCTACACCTTC.

The chain joins TRBV5-6 to TRBJ1-1; D call uncertain. The CDR3 sequence is 14 residues long. V was trimmed by 4 bases and J by 6 bases, leaving 16 bases between them. The germline V gene has CDR1 SGHDT and CDR2 YYEEEE. CDR3 nucleotide sequence: TGTGCCAGCAGCCTGACTACCAGATGGGCTGAAGCTTTCTTT. Protein sequence: CASSLTTRWAEAFF.

A single count supports this clone. The V gene is TRBV19, the J gene TRBJ1-3; D uncertain. Germline CDR1 is LNHDA and CDR2 is SQIVND (reference sequence). The CDR3 contains 15 residues. V was pared by 3 bases and J by 1 base, with 10 bases between. The chain's CDR3 is CASSMAGRSGNTIYF. The CDR3 bases are TGTGCCAGTAGTATGGCCGGGAGGTCTGGAAACACCATATATTTT.

The genes are TRBV7-3 and TRBJ2-2; 9 bases match TRBD2. The CDR3 is 15 amino acids. Germline values: CDR1 SGHTA, CDR2 FQGTGA. J was trimmed by 6 bases and V by 5 bases; bases with no gene match: 7. CDR3 region: CASSPRGGGPGELFF. The CDR3 bases are TGTGCCAGCAGCCCCCGCGGGGGGGGCCCCGGGGAGCTGTTTTTT.

This sequence joins TRBV9 and TRBJ1-2; D is uncertain. CDR1 and CDR2 (germline): SGDLS, YYNGEE. This CDR3 spans 13 amino acids. With 4 bases removed from V and 4 bases from J, the gap between germline ends came to 11 bases. This chain's CDR3 is CASSREGIYGYTF. The CDR3 bases are TGTGCCAGCAGCCGAGAGGGTATCTATGGCTACACCTTC. Full variable domain (outside the CDR3, taken from reference TRBV9 and TRBJ1-2): DSGVTQTPKHLITATGQRVTLRCSPRSGDLSVYWYQQSLDQGLQFLIQYYNGEERAKGNILERFSAQQFPDLHSELNLSSLELGDSALYFCASSREGIYGYTFGSGTRLTVV.

The chain carries TRBV6-5 and TRBJ1-2; D is unresolved. Germline V CDR1 and CDR2: MNHEY, SVGAGI. The CDR3 spans 13 residues. V lost 6 bases and J 8 bases, leaving 16 bases between the germline ends. The CDR3 coding sequence is TGTGCCAGCAGCCCCGTGTACAAGGAGGGCTACACCTTC. Amino acid sequence: CASSPVYKEGYTF.

The chain employs TRBV6-5 and TRBJ2-7, with TRBD2 as a possible D gene (5 bases). Between the trimmed V and J ends, which lost 7 bases and 5 bases, there was a span of 9 bases. The CDR3 is made up of 11 amino acids. CDR1 MNHEY and CDR2 SVGAGI come from the germline V gene. The CDR3 spells CASTEGHEQYF. CDR3 coding DNA: TGTGCCAGCACAGAGGGCCACGAGCAGTACTTC.

The chain couples TRBV3-1 (or the pseudogene TRBV3-2) to TRBJ1-2; the D gene is possibly TRBD1 (6 bases). Germline V lookup: CDR1 LGHDT, CDR2 YNNKEL (reference sequence). Deletions cut 1 base from V and 7 bases from J, with 16 bases between. This CDR3 is 15 amino acids long. As DNA, the CDR3 is TGTGCCAGCAGCCAAGGATCGGTGGGAGGGGGTGGCTACACCTTC. This gives the protein CASSQGSVGGGGYTF.

The V gene is TRBV29-1, the J gene TRBJ2-7; 11 bases agree with TRBD1. From germline, CDR1 is SQVTM and CDR2 ANQGSEA. The CDR3 loop spans 12 amino acids. V lost 7 bases, J lost 7 bases, and 6 bases stayed unmatched. DNA for the CDR3: TGCAGCGCCGGACAGGGGGCTTATGAGCAGTACTTC. Translating it yields CSAGQGAYEQYF.

V is TRBV11-3 and J is TRBJ2-1, with D possibly matching TRBD1 (6 bases). The CDR3 has 13 amino acids. Trimming left V 5 bases short and J 5 bases short, with 10 bases between. Germline-derived CDR1 and CDR2 are SGHNT and YENEEA. DNA of the CDR3: TGTGCCAGCAGCCTGAGGGACAACAATGAGCAGTTCTTC. Its translation: CASSLRDNNEQFF.

This clone has only one observation. The chain has TRBV4-2 and TRBJ2-1; D possibly corresponds to TRBD2 (5 bases). CDR1 is LGHNA, CDR2 YNFKEQ, per germline. This CDR3 region has 16 residues. V lost 4 bases and J 3 bases, leaving 16 bases between the germline ends. DNA for the CDR3: TGTGCCAGCAGCCCCCCGGGGATTTTGGGCTACAATGAGCAGTTCTTC. Its translation is CASSPPGILGYNEQFF.